This is a list of T cell receptor beta chains from one sample in a study of identical twins. TCRdb passed the 5' RACE reads through MiXCR, listing each CDR3 protein once. The sample contains just over 500,000 distinct CDR3 sequences, under 25% of which appear only once. Separately, the same data were catalogued under a study of T cells expressing NK-cell markers.

The source material was CD4+ T cells sorted from blood. These receptors came from a woman between 18 and 29 years old in good health. Each CDR3 is given with its conserved first and last residue.

v_call: TRBV13; cdr3_aa: CASSLVGSTGQFF
v_call: TRBV6-5; cdr3_aa: CASSLLPGTGSNEQFF
v_call: TRBV20-1; cdr3_aa: CSACRTSGFTTDTQYF
v_call: TRBV12-3/TRBV12-4; cdr3_aa: CASSSLQGAGELFF
v_call: TRBV4-3; cdr3_aa: CATRRGAYSYTDTQYF
v_call: TRBV9; cdr3_aa: CASSVSGAPLHF
v_call: TRBV12-3/TRBV12-4; cdr3_aa: CASSRRGQSSYEQYF
v_call: TRBV6-1; cdr3_aa: CASSPLSYNEQFF
v_call: TRBV5-8; cdr3_aa: CASSPGPGQPQHF
v_call: TRBV4-2; cdr3_aa: CASSPSLSSYNEQFF
v_call: TRBV19; cdr3_aa: CASNKVGTYYGYTF
v_call: TRBV10-3; cdr3_aa: CAISESGGGTEAFF
v_call: TRBV9; cdr3_aa: CASSPRTIGSDTQYF
v_call: TRBV7-9; cdr3_aa: CASSFSAGGTNEKLFF
v_call: TRBV6-1; cdr3_aa: CASNLRGRGNYGYTF
v_call: TRBV9; cdr3_aa: CASSVASGGSQHF
v_call: TRBV12-3/TRBV12-4; cdr3_aa: CASSFLAVGETQYF
v_call: TRBV2; cdr3_aa: CASTVARNYGYTF
v_call: TRBV20-1; cdr3_aa: CSAGAGTGSVGYTF
v_call: TRBV11-1; cdr3_aa: CASSPTPGGILKTSYEQYF
v_call: TRBV20-1; cdr3_aa: CSARGSTSGGAEQFF
v_call: TRBV20-1; cdr3_aa: CSAWGLTSTDTQYF
v_call: TRBV25-1; cdr3_aa: CASRGVRELFF
v_call: TRBV6-1; cdr3_aa: CASRPRFRVEAFF
v_call: TRBV12-5; cdr3_aa: CASGLAPPGQGITEAFF
v_call: TRBV20-1; cdr3_aa: CSARERTEAFF
v_call: TRBV20-1; cdr3_aa: CSAEGQGSGETQYF
v_call: TRBV20-1; cdr3_aa: CSAATERMADTQYF
v_call: TRBV5-6; cdr3_aa: CASSWGTYEQYF
v_call: TRBV20-1; cdr3_aa: CSANTGTYGYTF
v_call: TRBV5-5; cdr3_aa: CASSPRHHYGYTF
v_call: TRBV6-1; cdr3_aa: CASSRLALFSEQYF
v_call: TRBV10-3; cdr3_aa: CAISDPGLAGAGEQFF